A selection of T cell receptor beta chains follows, all from one sample in a study of blood T cell repertoires in COVID-19. TCRdb's copy holds only in-frame clones and misses some; the assay was immunoSEQ multiplex PCR. In the table there are 200,000 to 300,000 clones, more than 75% of which are singletons. The specimen was peripheral blood. These receptors were collected from a woman aged 55-69 years with COVID-19, enrolled during active disease. CDR3s include the opening cysteine and the closing phenylalanine or tryptophan. D genes are given only for firm matches. Expanded clones are given a class, and other clones once, few, many or no size at all.

15	TRBV7-8	NA	TRBJ2-1	NA	TGTGCCAGCAGCTTATATAGTCTCTCCTACAATGAGCAGTTCTTC	CASSLYSLSYNEQFF
13	TRBV19	NA	TRBJ2-6	NA	TGTGCCAGTAGTACTTTGGCAGGTAATGTCCTGACTTTC	CASSTLAGNVLTF
15	TRBV30	TRBD2	TRBJ2-5	NA	TGTGCCTGGAGTAGCGGGAGTCGGGCTCAAGAGACCCAGTACTTC	CAWSSGSRAQETQYF
22	TRBV18	TRBD2	TRBJ2-3	NA	TGTGCCAGCTCACCCCGACTTCCGGGACTAGCGGGAGGGCCGGGGAGCACAGATACGCAGTATTTT	CASSPRLPGLAGGPGSTDTQYF
14	TRBV19	NA	TRBJ1-5	NA	TGTGCCAGTAGTAGTACAGGAGGGAGGCAGCCCCAGCATTTT	CASSSTGGRQPQHF
16	TRBV25-1	TRBD1	TRBJ1-2	NA	TGTGCCAGCAGTGGCCTGGGGGGACAGACTAACTATGGCTACACCTTC	CASSGLGGQTNYGYTF
14	TRBV15	NA	TRBJ2-7	NA	TGTGCCACCAGCAGAGATCGTCAGGGGAGCGAGCAGTACTTC	CATSRDRQGSEQYF
15	TRBV4-2	TRBD1	TRBJ2-7	few	TGTGCCAGCAGCCAGTTACAGGGGGCTGGTTACGAGCAGTACTTC	CASSQLQGAGYEQYF
13	TRBV18	NA	TRBJ2-2	once	TGTGCCAGCTCACTCCTCCCCGCCGGGGAGCTGTTTTTT	CASSLLPAGELFF
13	TRBV5-1	NA	TRBJ1-1	NA	TGCGCCAGCAGCTTTAACAGGAACACTGAAGCTTTCTTT	CASSFNRNTEAFF
16	TRBV4-1	NA	TRBJ1-3	NA	TGCGCCAGCAGCCAAGCTCTGGGGCAGTCTGGAAACACCATATATTTT	CASSQALGQSGNTIYF
11	TRBV28	NA	TRBJ2-7	NA	TGTGCCAGCAGGACAAACCTTGAGCAGTACTTC	CASRTNLEQYF
16	TRBV27	TRBD1	TRBJ2-5	NA	TGTGCCAGCACTCCACTCCCGGGACAGACGCAAGAGACCCAGTACTTC	CASTPLPGQTQETQYF
13	TRBV5-4	NA	TRBJ1-1	NA	TGTGCCAGCAGTATGACAAGGAACACTGAAGCTTTCTTT	CASSMTRNTEAFF
23	TRBV2	TRBD1	TRBJ1-5	NA	TGTGCCAGCAGTGAAGCGCTTCGGGGGTTTTCTACAGGGGATACTTATAGCAATCAGCCCCAGCATTTT	CASSEALRGFSTGDTYSNQPQHF
13	TRBV7-9	TRBD1	TRBJ2-1	NA	TGTGCCAGCAGCTCGACAGGGACCAATGAGCAGTTCTTC	CASSSTGTNEQFF
15	TRBV5-1	NA	TRBJ2-1	NA	TGCGCCAGCAGCTTGAGGCTAGCAGAAGGGAATGAGCAGTTCTTC	CASSLRLAEGNEQFF
12	TRBV29-1	NA	TRBJ2-1	NA	TGCAGCGTTCGCCAGGGGCCCCACGAGCAGTTCTTC	CSVRQGPHEQFF
15	TRBV19	NA	TRBJ1-2	NA	TGTGCCAGTAGTTCCACCGGGACACGCTTAACTGGCTACACCTTC	CASSSTGTRLTGYTF
14	TRBV19	NA	TRBJ1-5	NA	TGTGCCAGTAGTAGGGGGCCGGGCAATCAGCCCCAGCATTTT	CASSRGPGNQPQHF
15	TRBV5-1	NA	TRBJ1-5	NA	TGCGCCAGCAGCTTCTGGGCAGATAGCAATCAGCCCCAGCATTTT	CASSFWADSNQPQHF
17	TRBV6-1	NA	TRBJ2-7	NA	TGTGCCAGCAGTGAACCCCGATTGGGCCTTACCACCTACGAGCAGTACTTC	CASSEPRLGLTTYEQYF
16	TRBV5-1	NA	TRBJ2-6	NA	TGCGCCAGCAGCTTGAGGAGGGGTTCTGGGGCCAACGTCCTGACTTTC	CASSLRRGSGANVLTF
14	TRBV6-5	TRBD1	TRBJ1-5	NA	TGTGCCAGCAGTAGTACAGGGGGCAGGCAGCCCCAGCATTTT	CASSSTGGRQPQHF
14	TRBV7-9	TRBD1	TRBJ1-4	NA	TGTGCCAGCAGATTGGACAGGGCCAATGAAAAACTGTTTTTT	CASRLDRANEKLFF
14	TRBV5-1	TRBD1	TRBJ1-2	few	TGCGCCAGCAGCTTGCCGACAGGGGGCTATGGCTACACCTTC	CASSLPTGGYGYTF
15	TRBV5-6	NA	TRBJ1-1	NA	TGTGCCAGCAGCCCCAGGGTTCGGCGAAACACTGAAGCTTTCTTT	CASSPRVRRNTEAFF
15	TRBV10-3	NA	TRBJ1-5	NA	TGTGCCATCAGTGAGTCCGGGGGTAGGAGTCAGCCCCAGCATTTT	CAISESGGRSQPQHF